This TCR beta chain was sequenced for a study of PD-1 blockade in classical Hodgkin lymphoma. Study-level results: Those achieving complete response showed baseline diversity like newly diagnosed patients. CD4+ but not CD8+ TCR diversity rose significantly by C4D1. Initiation of nivolumab under 1 year after ASCT led to exclusion of patients. According to reports, newly diagnosed patients had lower baseline TCR diversity than healthy donors, and relapsed/refractory patients had lower baseline TCR diversity still.

CDR1 and CDR2 from the germline V gene are MDHEN and SYDVKM. CDR3 length: 13 amino acids. The V and J ends lost 10 bases and 0 bases respectively, with 10 bases between them. Libraries were prepared by immunoSEQ multiplex PCR; TCRdb keeps only in-frame clonotypes and omits some of them. The table has approximately 17,000 clones, about 61% seen once. Time point here: cycle 4 day 1 (C4D1), after more than five weeks of nivolumab. Relapses following autologous stem cell transplantation were seen in all patients, with brentuximab vedotin exposure varying. Turning to this clone: Its antigen is as yet unknown.

This TCR was recovered from a human donor with classical Hodgkin lymphoma. The sequencing used peripheral blood mononuclear cells (PBMCs), collected before the fourth cycle of nivolumab. The chain joins TRBV28 to TRBJ1-3; D is undetermined. CDR3 DNA sequence: TGTGCCATTCGGACGACCTCTGGAAACACCATATATTTT. It specifies CAIRTTSGNTIYF.